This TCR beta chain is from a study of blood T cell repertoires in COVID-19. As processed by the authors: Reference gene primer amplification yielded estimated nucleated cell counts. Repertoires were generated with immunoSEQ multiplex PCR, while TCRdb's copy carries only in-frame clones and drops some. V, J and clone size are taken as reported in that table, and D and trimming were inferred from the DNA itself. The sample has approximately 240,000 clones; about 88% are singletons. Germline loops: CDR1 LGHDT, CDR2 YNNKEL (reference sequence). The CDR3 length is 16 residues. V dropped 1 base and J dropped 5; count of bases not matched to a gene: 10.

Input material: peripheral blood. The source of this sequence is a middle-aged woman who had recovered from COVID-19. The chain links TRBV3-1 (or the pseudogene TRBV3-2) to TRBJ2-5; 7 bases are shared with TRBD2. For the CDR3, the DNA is TGTGCCAGCAGCCAAGCGGGCCGCGGGGGTCGCGAGACCCAGTACTTC. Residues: CASSQAGRGGRETQYF.